This is a list of T cell receptor beta chains from one sample in a study of T-cell reconstitution after alpha-beta-depleted transplantation in children. TCRdb reprocessed the PCR reads with MiXCR, giving one entry per CDR3 protein. The table lists fewer than 400,000 distinct CDR3 sequences, 23% of them singletons. The input for sequencing was PBMCs, mostly from graft donor cells, taken 180 days after TCRalphabeta/CD19-depleted stem cell transplant. The receptors were sampled from a male patient between 10 and 17 years old who had a stem cell transplant for acute lymphoblastic leukemia, so the T cells may come from the graft donor. CDR3s include the opening cysteine and the closing phenylalanine or tryptophan. The D gene is left open where the match is weak. Some rows mark clone size as missing; the rest say once, few, many or name a class of expanded clone.

CDR3aa,CDR3nt,v_gene,d_gene,abundance,j_gene
CASSKGNRVQETQYF,TGCGCCAGCAGCAAGGGGAACAGGGTCCAAGAGACCCAGTACTTC,TRBV5-1,.,.,TRBJ2-5
CSARVLKRLAGGPRAYEQYF,TGCAGTGCTAGAGTCTTAAAAAGGCTAGCGGGAGGGCCGAGGGCCTACGAGCAGTACTTC,TRBV20-1,TRBD2,.,TRBJ2-7
CASSPLGAGAPTSYNEQFF,TGTGCCAGCAGTCCCCTGGGAGCGGGTGCCCCTACATCCTACAATGAGCAGTTCTTC,TRBV25-1,.,.,TRBJ2-1
CATGTGVEDTQYF,TGTGCCACCGGGACAGGGGTTGAAGATACGCAGTATTTT,TRBV24-1,TRBD1,few,TRBJ2-3
CASSESAIRGAEAFF,TGTGCCAGCAGTGAATCGGCTATCAGGGGGGCTGAAGCTTTCTTT,TRBV25-1,TRBD1,few,TRBJ1-1
CASSLGGTNQPQHF,TGCGCCAGCAGCTTGGGAGGTACTAATCAGCCCCAGCATTTT,TRBV5-1,.,.,TRBJ1-5
CASSRIAGVSYNEQFF,TGTGCCAGCAGCCGAATAGCGGGGGTCTCCTACAATGAGCAGTTCTTC,TRBV3-1,TRBD2,few,TRBJ2-1
CSARDLGFSYEQYF,TGCAGTGCTAGAGATCTAGGATTTTCTTACGAGCAGTACTTC,TRBV20-1,.,.,TRBJ2-7
CSGGGGTIYNEQFF,TGCAGTGGAGGAGGTGGGACTATTTACAATGAGCAGTTCTTC,TRBV20-1,TRBD2,many,TRBJ2-1
CASSLWTGELFF,TGTGCCAGCAGCTTATGGACCGGGGAGCTGTTTTTT,TRBV7-9,.,few,TRBJ2-2
CASRAPYGYTF,TGTGCCAGCAGGGCCCCCTATGGCTACACCTTC,TRBV12-3/TRBV12-4,.,few,TRBJ1-2
CSVFDRLNTEAFF,TGCAGCGTCTTTGACAGACTGAACACTGAAGCTTTCTTT,TRBV29-1,.,.,TRBJ1-1
CASSLGTWGTQYF,TGTGCCAGCAGCTTAGGGACATGGGGTACGCAGTATTTT,TRBV11-2,.,.,TRBJ2-3
CASSGAGVDTQYF,TGTGCCAGCAGCGGAGCGGGAGTTGATACGCAGTATTTT,TRBV7-3,TRBD2,many,TRBJ2-3
CASRPGTASNQPQHF,TGTGCCAGCAGGCCCGGGACGGCTAGCAATCAGCCCCAGCATTTT,TRBV12-3/TRBV12-4,.,few,TRBJ1-5